The T cell receptor beta chain described here comes from a study of identical twins. Broader study findings: Sharing of beta out-of-frame sequences by twins showed a weaker excess. When twins shared out-of-frame alpha sequences, those sequences had excess low generation probability. Invariant MAIT and iNKT cells could partly confound zero-insertion analyses.

From germline, CDR1 is MGHRA and CDR2 YSYEKL. The CDR3 sequence is 16 residues long. V was pared by 1 base and J by 0 bases, with 10 bases between. With template switching, a universal primer site was added, and the cDNA carried unique molecular identifiers. TCRdb called the 5' RACE reads again in MiXCR, with one record for every CDR3 protein. Altogether 650,000 to 800,000 distinct CDR3 sequences are present, 8.6% being singletons, with the ten largest covering around 0.98%. In its sample, this clonotype was seen a few times. The antigen remains undetermined. The data were also submitted as part of a second study, on yellow fever vaccine responses in identical twins.

The sequencing input was PBMCs. The sequence was collected from a woman younger than 30 in good health. The chain links TRBV4-1 to TRBJ1-3; unclear D gene. The CDR3 DNA follows: TGCGCCAGCAGCCAAGTGGACGGCTACTCTGGAAACACCATATATTTT. The encoded protein is CASSQVDGYSGNTIYF.